What follows are 24 T cell receptor beta chains derived from one specimen sequenced in a study of CD8+ T cells in alopecia areata. cDNA serving as the sequencing template came from extracted, reverse transcribed RNA. Sequencing was performed with immunoSEQ multiplex PCR; in TCRdb, only in-frame clones are kept and a portion is missing. The sample lists approximately 210,000 clones, roughly 64% occurring once. This sample's treatment: oral pan-JAK inhibitor, 5-10 mg twice daily. The sample consisted of CD4+ T cells sorted from blood, taken at week 4, from a patient treated with tofacitinib. All receptors come from a human donor with alopecia areata.

The J gene is TRBJ2-3, the V gene TRBV2; TRBD2 agrees at 10 bases. Germline V CDR1 and CDR2: SNHLY, FYNNEI. The V gene end was trimmed by 6 bases and the J gene end by 6 bases; junction bases not matched to a gene: 9. This CDR3 has 15 amino acids. CDR3 amino acids: CASRGQRGGPDTQYF. The CDR3 region has the DNA TGTGCCAGCAGGGGCCAGCGGGGGGGTCCCGATACGCAGTATTTT.

This chain connects TRBV5-6 to TRBJ1-5; 9 nucleotides match TRBD1. Germline V lookup: CDR1 SGHDT, CDR2 YYEEEE. V lost 1 base, J lost 4 bases, and 3 bases stayed unmatched. The CDR3 is 15 amino acids. The CDR3 sequence: CASSLRDRVNQPQHF. CDR3 sequence (DNA): TGTGCCAGCAGCTTGCGGGACAGGGTTAATCAGCCCCAGCATTTT.

The V and J genes are TRBV4-3 and TRBJ1-2; D uncertain. V lost 1 base and J lost 6, with 6 bases in between. This CDR3 has 12 amino acids. The germline CDR1 and CDR2 sequences are LGHNA and YSLEER. CDR3 sequence reads: CASSQVYHGYTF. For the CDR3, the DNA is TGCGCCAGCAGCCAAGTATATCATGGCTACACCTTC.

A few counts support this clone. The V and J genes are TRBV10-3 and TRBJ2-7; weak D call: TRBD1 (5 bases). Germline-derived CDR1 and CDR2 are ENHRY and SYGVKD. V gave up 6 bases and J gave up 3 bases, with 9 bases separating them. This CDR3 is built from 12 residues. The CDR3, as DNA: TGTGCCATCAGCGACAGAGACTACGAGCAGTACTTC. Translating it yields CAISDRDYEQYF.

CDR3 protein: CASSLDRGVSYEQYF. The CDR3 bases are TGTGCCAGCAGCTTGGACAGGGGTGTATCCTACGAGCAGTACTTC. The rearrangement links TRBV5-4 to TRBJ2-7; 7 bases map to TRBD1. The CDR3 has 15 residues. Losses at the gene ends were 0 bases for V and 1 base for J; bases not matched to a gene: 4. The germline CDR1 and CDR2 sequences are SGHNT and YYREEE (reference sequence).

The chain has TRBV7-2 and TRBJ1-2; D not resolved. The CDR3 runs 13 residues. V shed 5 bases and J shed 4 bases, with 11 bases lying between them. Germline CDR1 reads SGHTA; CDR2 reads FQGNSA. CDR3 amino acids: CASSPDQPYGYTF. The CDR3 DNA reads as TGTGCCAGCAGCCCGGACCAGCCCTATGGCTACACCTTC. Together with reference TRBV7-2 and TRBJ1-2, the CDR3 gives the full variable domain: GAGVSQSPSNKVTEKGKDVELRCDPISGHTALYWYRQSLGQGLEFLIYFQGNSAPDKSGLPSDRFSAERTGGSVSTLTIQRTQQEDSAVYLCASSPDQPYGYTFGSGTRLTVV.

V gene TRBV14 combines with J gene TRBJ2-3; 7 bases align to TRBD2. The CDR3 has 13 amino acids. Germline V lookup: CDR1 SGHDN, CDR2 FVKESK. V shed 4 bases, J shed 5 bases, and the junction held 3 bases outside the gene matches. The CDR3 loop reads CASSRGLGDTQYF. CDR3 coding DNA: TGTGCCAGCAGCCGCGGACTAGGAGATACGCAGTATTTT. The complete variable domain, with remaining parts taken from reference TRBV14 and TRBJ2-3, reads EAGVTQFPSHSVIEKGQTVTLRCDPISGHDNLYWYRRVMGKEIKFLLHFVKESKQDESGMPNNRFLAERTGGTYSTLKVQPAELEDSGVYFCASSRGLGDTQYFGPGTRLTVL.

For this clone: Within the sample, other DNA sequences also encode this same CDR3. The CDR3 here is CAWSQGYTEAFF. The CDR3 DNA follows: TGTGCCTGGAGCCAGGGATACACTGAAGCTTTCTTT. J is TRBJ1-1 and V is TRBV30, with D possibly being TRBD1 (5 bases). V lost 3 bases and J lost 3, with 8 bases in between. The CDR3 length is 12 residues. In germline, CDR1 is GTSNPN, CDR2 SVGIG (reference sequence).

The chain uses TRBV5-1 and TRBJ2-7; 7 bases are shared with TRBD2. The CDR3 loop spans 15 amino acids. CDR1 is SGHRS, CDR2 YFSETQ, per germline. V lost 3 bases, J lost 3 bases, and 9 bases stayed unmatched. DNA of the CDR3: TGCGCCAGCAGCTACTCCCTAGCGGAGGGCTACGAGCAGTACTTC. Encoded protein: CASSYSLAEGYEQYF.

This chain connects TRBV29-1 to TRBJ2-5; 10 bases fit TRBD2. Germline loops: CDR1 SQVTM, CDR2 ANQGSEA. There are 14 residues in the CDR3. Trimming took 8 bases from V and 4 from J; bases not matched to a gene: 10. The CDR3 DNA reads TGCAGCTTCAACCGATTAGCGGGGGGAGAGACCCAGTACTTC. It is translated as CSFNRLAGGETQYF.

The chain recombines TRBV4-1 with TRBJ2-6, with a possible D match to TRBD2 (5 bases). Germline V gene lookup returns CDR1 MGHRA and CDR2 YSYEKL. With 4 bases removed from V and 2 bases from J, the gap between germline ends came to 21 bases. This CDR3 is built from 19 residues. The CDR3 DNA reads TGCGCCAGCAGCCTTTTTGGAGGCAACTCCCTCCCTGGGGCCAACGTCCTGACTTTC. It is translated as CASSLFGGNSLPGANVLTF.

This clone was detected once. The gene calls are TRBV27 and TRBJ2-5, with a weak D call TRBD2 (7 bases). The CDR3 spans 15 residues. Germline V CDR1 and CDR2: MNHEY, SMNVEV (reference sequence). V was clipped by 0 bases and J by 3 bases, with 11 bases between them. The CDR3 nucleotides are TGTGCCAGCAGTTTATCGTGGGGGGGCAAAGAGACCCAGTACTTC. Residues: CASSLSWGGKETQYF.

The V and J genes are TRBV27 and TRBJ2-3; 9 bases fit TRBD2. From germline, CDR1 is MNHEY and CDR2 SMNVEV (reference sequence). This CDR3 spans 14 amino acids. After removal of 7 bases from V and 4 bases from J, the junction contained 6 bases not matched to a gene. This CDR3 is CASTYSGGSDTQYF. The CDR3 DNA reads as TGTGCCAGCACTTATAGCGGGGGCTCAGATACGCAGTATTTT.

This chain connects TRBV2 to TRBJ2-5; D is uncertain. Germline V gene sequence: CDR1 SNHLY, CDR2 FYNNEI. The CDR3 runs to 11 residues. V was trimmed by 9 bases and J by 5 bases, leaving 10 bases between them. CDR3 region: CASRQWETQYF. CDR3 in DNA: TGTGCCAGTCGGCAGTGGGAGACCCAGTACTTC.

This chain connects TRBV30 to TRBJ2-7; 8 bases fit TRBD1. After removal of 5 bases from V and 3 bases from J, the junction contained 3 bases not matched to a gene. The germline V gene encodes CDR1 GTSNPN and CDR2 SVGIG (reference sequence). The CDR3 is 12 amino acids. The DNA of the CDR3 is TGTGCCTGGGGCGGACAGGGCTACGAGCAGTACTTC. Its protein is CAWGGQGYEQYF.

V and J are TRBV4-1 and TRBJ1-5; D remains ambiguous. The CDR3 has 15 amino acids. Trimming pared 0 bases from V and 5 bases from J, leaving 11 bases between. Looked up from germline, CDR1 is MGHRA and CDR2 is YSYEKL. The CDR3 region is CASSQELSGYQPQHF. As DNA, the CDR3 is TGCGCCAGCAGCCAAGAGTTGAGTGGATATCAGCCCCAGCATTTT.

This clone has a single count. The genes are TRBV6-5 and TRBJ1-5; a possible D gene is TRBD1 (5 bases). There are 15 residues in the CDR3. Germline CDR1 and CDR2: MNHEY and SVGAGI. V was shortened by 0 bases and J by 4 bases, with 10 bases between the two germline ends. The CDR3 sequence: CASSYSLTANQPQHF. CDR3 in DNA: TGTGCCAGCAGTTACTCGCTGACAGCTAATCAGCCCCAGCATTTT.

This clone was detected only a few times. The genes are TRBV5-1 and TRBJ1-6; 9 bases map to TRBD1. Unmatched junction bases numbered 5, after V lost 9 bases and J lost 7 bases. CDR1 is SGHRS, CDR2 YFSETQ, per germline. The CDR3 spans 13 residues. The CDR3 DNA sequence: TGCGCCACCCGGACAGGGGTGAATTCACCCCTCCACTTT. Residues: CATRTGVNSPLHF.

Concerning this clone itself: This specimen includes other DNA sequences encoding the same CDR3. The chain has TRBV29-1 and TRBJ1-2; TRBD1 is a possible D gene (6 bases). V lost 4 bases and J lost 2, with 8 bases in between. The CDR3 covers 12 residues. CDR1 SQVTM and CDR2 ANQGSEA come from the germline V gene. The CDR3 nucleotides read TGCAGCGTTGCACAGGGAAACTATGGCTACACCTTC. The encoded protein is CSVAQGNYGYTF.

The chain uses TRBV2 and TRBJ1-2; TRBD1 matches 10 bases. V shed 5 bases and J 4 bases; nucleotides not matched to a gene: 7. CDR1 SNHLY and CDR2 FYNNEI come from the germline V gene. This CDR3 is built from 15 residues. The chain's CDR3 is CASSRVGTGAYGYTF. In DNA, the CDR3 is TGTGCCAGCAGTCGCGTAGGGACAGGGGCCTATGGCTACACCTTC. Full variable domain (outside the CDR3, taken from reference TRBV2 and TRBJ1-2): EPEVTQTPSHQVTQMGQEVILRCVPISNHLYFYWYRQILGQKVEFLVSFYNNEISEKSEIFDDQFSVERPDGSNFTLKIRSTKLEDSAMYFCASSRVGTGAYGYTFGSGTRLTVV.

The chain joins TRBV19 to TRBJ2-7; D uncertain. The CDR3 totals 13 residues. The germline V gene has CDR1 LNHDA and CDR2 SQIVND (reference sequence). Trimming pared 0 bases from V and 8 bases from J, leaving 11 bases between. The DNA for the CDR3 is TGTGCCAGTAGTATAGATCGGAGCAGGAAGCAGTACTTC. Residues: CASSIDRSRKQYF.

This clone turned up a few times. The J gene is TRBJ2-2, the V gene TRBV10-3; 10 nucleotides match TRBD1. V trimming: 6 bases; J trimming: 0 bases; junction bases outside the gene matches: 7. This CDR3 is 17 amino acids long. Germline loops: CDR1 ENHRY, CDR2 SYGVKD. The CDR3 bases are TGTGCCATCAGACCGGGACAGGGGAAATCGAACACCGGGGAGCTGTTTTTT. Translating it yields CAIRPGQGKSNTGELFF.

CDR3 in amino acids: CASDGQRYNEQFF. In DNA form, the CDR3 reads TGTGCATCGGACGGACAGAGGTACAATGAGCAGTTCTTC. V usage is TRBV30 and J usage is TRBJ2-1; TRBD1 is a possible D gene (6 bases). Germline CDR1 reads GTSNPN; CDR2 reads SVGIG (reference sequence). The CDR3 extends over 13 amino acids.

V is TRBV4-3 and J is TRBJ1-6, with no clear D. This CDR3 contains 13 residues. V lost 0 bases to trimming and J lost 7 bases, with 4 bases between them. From germline, CDR1 is LGHNA and CDR2 YSLEER. The CDR3 region has the DNA TGCGCCAGCAGCCAAGAAAAGAATTCACCCCTCCACTTT. It encodes CASSQEKNSPLHF.